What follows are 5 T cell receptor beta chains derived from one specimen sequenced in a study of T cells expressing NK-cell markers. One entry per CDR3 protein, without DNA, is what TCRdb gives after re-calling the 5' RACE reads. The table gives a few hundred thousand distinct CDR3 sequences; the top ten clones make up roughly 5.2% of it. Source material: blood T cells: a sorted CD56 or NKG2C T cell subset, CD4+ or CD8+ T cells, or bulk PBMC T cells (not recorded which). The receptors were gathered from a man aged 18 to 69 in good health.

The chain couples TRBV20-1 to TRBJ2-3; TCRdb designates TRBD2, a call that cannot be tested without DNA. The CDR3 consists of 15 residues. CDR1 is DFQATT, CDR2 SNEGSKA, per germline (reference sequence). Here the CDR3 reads CSATILGRSTDTQYF.

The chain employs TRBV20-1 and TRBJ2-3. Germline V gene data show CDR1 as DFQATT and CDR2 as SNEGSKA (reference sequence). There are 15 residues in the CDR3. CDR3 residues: CSARTTNLGTDTQYF.

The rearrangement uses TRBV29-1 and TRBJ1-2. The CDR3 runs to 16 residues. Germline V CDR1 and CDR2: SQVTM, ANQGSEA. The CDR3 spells CSVEDNGRRRRYGYTF.

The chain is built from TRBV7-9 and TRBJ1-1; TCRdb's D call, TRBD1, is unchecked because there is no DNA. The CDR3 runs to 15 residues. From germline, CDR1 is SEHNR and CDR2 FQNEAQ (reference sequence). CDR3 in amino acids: CASSFNRGRGTEAFF.

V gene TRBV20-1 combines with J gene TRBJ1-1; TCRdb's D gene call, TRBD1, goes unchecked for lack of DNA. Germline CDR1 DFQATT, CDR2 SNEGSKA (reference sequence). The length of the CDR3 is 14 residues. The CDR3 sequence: CSANRQGMNTEAFF.